Shown below are 6 T cell receptor beta chains from a single sample sequenced in a study of monozygotic twins with inflammatory bowel disease. TCRdb reprocessed the 5' RACE reads; each CDR3 protein has one entry and no DNA is given. In total, the table holds 40,000 to 45,000 distinct CDR3 sequences. The sample consisted of blood. Every receptor here comes from a human donor with ulcerative colitis or Crohn's disease, or a healthy co-twin of an affected twin (not recorded which).

The V gene is TRBV18, the J gene TRBJ2-1. Germline-derived CDR1 and CDR2 are KGHSH and LQKENI. The CDR3 is 15 residues long. The CDR3 protein is CASSPQHGSNNEQFF.

The gene calls are TRBV27 and TRBJ2-2; the D call of TRBD1 rests on TCRdb alone, since no DNA is present to check it. The CDR3 consists of 14 residues. CDR1 MNHEY and CDR2 SMNVEV come from the germline V gene (reference sequence). The CDR3 protein is CASSPIRGFGELFF.

The chain combines TRBV7-2 with TRBJ2-1. Germline CDR1 SGHTA, CDR2 FQGNSA. The CDR3 contains 15 residues. The CDR3 reads CASSLESASYNEQFF.

The chain recombines TRBV20-1 with TRBJ2-5; checking the TCRdb D call of TRBD1 is not possible without DNA. The CDR3 consists of 15 residues. From germline, CDR1 is DFQATT and CDR2 SNEGSKA (reference sequence). The CDR3 loop is CSARDGTGGEETQYF.

This chain connects TRBV6-5 to TRBJ1-6; the D call from TCRdb, TRBD1, cannot be confirmed without DNA. Germline values: CDR1 MNHEY, CDR2 SVGAGI. This CDR3 comprises 18 residues. The CDR3 sequence: CASSYGGAGGLGHSPLHF.

This chain links TRBV5-1 with TRBJ1-3; there is no DNA to check the TCRdb D call of TRBD1. The length of the CDR3 is 16 residues. Germline lookup yields CDR1 SGHRS and CDR2 YFSETQ. This CDR3 is CASSPGQGMSGNTIYF.